This T cell receptor beta chain appears in the sequencing data of a study of blood T cell repertoires in COVID-19. Turning to the study itself: Acute-phase and convalescent COVID-19 samples originated in the United States, Italy and Spain.

In the source study's methods: Cell counts per sample came from amplifying reference gene primers. Profiled with immunoSEQ multiplex PCR; TCRdb holds only in-frame clones, not every one. That table furnishes V, J and clone size, whereas the DNA furnished D and trimming. Of 250,000 to 300,000 clones listed, about nine tenths were seen once; the top ten hold 1.7%. Enrollees, about 18 to 95 years old, lived in around 23 US areas. The germline gives CDR1 MNHEY, CDR2 SVGEGT. V was clipped by 2 bases and J by 3 bases; unmatched bases: 17. The CDR3 consists of 20 residues. This chain joins TRBV6-2 or TRBV6-3 and TRBJ2-3; 10 bases line up with TRBD2. Material: PBMCs or T cells enriched from blood (not recorded which). The receptor comes from a woman aged 40 to 50 who had recovered from COVID-19. CDR3 residues: CASSYNRLAGEGFATDTQYF. The CDR3 DNA reads as TGTGCCAGCAGTTACAACCGGCTAGCGGGAGAAGGGTTCGCTACAGATACGCAGTATTTT.